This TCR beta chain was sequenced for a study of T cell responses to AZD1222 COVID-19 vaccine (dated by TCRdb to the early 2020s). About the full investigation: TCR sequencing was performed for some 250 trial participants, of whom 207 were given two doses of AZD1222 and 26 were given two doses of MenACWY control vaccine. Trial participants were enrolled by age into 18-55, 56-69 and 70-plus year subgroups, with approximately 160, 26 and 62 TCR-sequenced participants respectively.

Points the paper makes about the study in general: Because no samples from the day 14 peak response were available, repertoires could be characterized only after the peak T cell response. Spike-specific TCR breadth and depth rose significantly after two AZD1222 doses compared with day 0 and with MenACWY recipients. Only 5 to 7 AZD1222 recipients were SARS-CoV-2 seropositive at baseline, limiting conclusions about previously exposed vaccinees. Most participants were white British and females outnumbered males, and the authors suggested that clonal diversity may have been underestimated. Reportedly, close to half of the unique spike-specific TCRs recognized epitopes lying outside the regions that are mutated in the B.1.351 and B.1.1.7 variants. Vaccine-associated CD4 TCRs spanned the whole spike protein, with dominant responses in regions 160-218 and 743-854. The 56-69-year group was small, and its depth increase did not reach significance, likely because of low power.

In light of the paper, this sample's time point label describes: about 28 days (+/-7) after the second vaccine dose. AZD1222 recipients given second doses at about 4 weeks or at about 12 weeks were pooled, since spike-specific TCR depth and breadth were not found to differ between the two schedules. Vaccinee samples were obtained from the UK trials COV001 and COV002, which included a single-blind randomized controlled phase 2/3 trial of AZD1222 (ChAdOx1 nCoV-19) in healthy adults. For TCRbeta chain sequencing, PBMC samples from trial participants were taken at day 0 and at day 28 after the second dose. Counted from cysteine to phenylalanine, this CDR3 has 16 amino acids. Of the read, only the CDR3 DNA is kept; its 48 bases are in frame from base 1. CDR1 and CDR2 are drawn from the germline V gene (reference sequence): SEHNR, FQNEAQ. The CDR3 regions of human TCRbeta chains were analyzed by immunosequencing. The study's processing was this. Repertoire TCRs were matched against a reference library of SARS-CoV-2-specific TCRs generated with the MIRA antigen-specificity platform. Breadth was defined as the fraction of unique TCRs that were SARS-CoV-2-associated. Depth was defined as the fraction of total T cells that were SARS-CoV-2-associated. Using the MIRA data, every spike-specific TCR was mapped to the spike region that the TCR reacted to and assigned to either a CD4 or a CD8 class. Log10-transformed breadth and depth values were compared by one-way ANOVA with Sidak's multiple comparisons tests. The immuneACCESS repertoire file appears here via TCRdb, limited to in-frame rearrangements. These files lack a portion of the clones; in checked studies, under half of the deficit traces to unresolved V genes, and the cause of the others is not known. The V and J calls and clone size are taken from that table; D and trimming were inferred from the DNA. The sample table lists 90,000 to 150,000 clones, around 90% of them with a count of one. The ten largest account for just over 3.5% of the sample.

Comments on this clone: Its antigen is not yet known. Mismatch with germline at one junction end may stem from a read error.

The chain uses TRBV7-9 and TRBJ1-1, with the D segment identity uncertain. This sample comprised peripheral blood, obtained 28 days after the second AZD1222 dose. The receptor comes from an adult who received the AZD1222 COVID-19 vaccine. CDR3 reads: CASSLAGPVGGTEAFF. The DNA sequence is TGTGCCAGCAGCCTAGCCGGACCGGTGGGAGGAACTGAAGCTTTCTTT. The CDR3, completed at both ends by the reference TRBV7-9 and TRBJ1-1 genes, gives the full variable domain DTGVSQNPRHKITKRGQNVTFRCDPISEHNRLYWYRQTLGQGPEFLTYFQNEAQLEKSRLLSDRFSAERPKGSFSTLEIQRTEQGDSAMYLCASSLAGPVGGTEAFFGQGTRLTVV.